This paragraph covers one TCR beta chain sequence. Its antigen is unidentified. The data derive from a study of shared clonotypes between healthy human individuals. At the level of the study: The donors, a couple of women and a few men, were aged 18 to 49.

Germline V lookup: CDR1 SGHRS, CDR2 YFSETQ. Trimming stripped 4 bases from V and 0 bases from J, with 9 bases between. The CDR3 has 14 residues. Splitting of each subset's genomic DNA was done evenly across several immunoSEQ plates. Data came from immunoSEQ multiplex PCR; TCRdb stores just in-frame clones and leaves some out. Found here are some 2.1 million clones, around 96% of them singletons; the top ten hold about 1.1%. Naive-designated CD8 cells lacked CD45RO, were positively enriched for CCR7, and omitted terminally differentiated effector memory CD45RA+ cells. Regarding the study as a whole: Donor clonotype sharing was expected to depend on sequencing depth. Compared with memory subsets, naive subsets generally had larger estimated richness.

The V call is TRBV5-1, the J call TRBJ2-3, with D possibly TRBD2 on 6 matching bases. This clonotype originated in a man aged 18 to 29 in good health. Material for sequencing was naive CD8+ T cells sorted from blood. The CDR3 is CASSPTRSTDTQYF. CDR3 DNA sequence: TGCGCCAGCAGCCCGACTAGAAGCACAGATACGCAGTATTTT. Filled out from reference TRBV5-1 and TRBJ2-3, the complete variable domain reads KAGVTQTPRYLIKTRGQQVTLSCSPISGHRSVSWYQQTPGQGLQFLFEYFSETQRNKGNFPGRFSGRQFSNSRSEMNVSTLELGDSALYLCASSPTRSTDTQYFGPGTRLTVL.